This paragraph covers one T cell receptor (beta chain) sequence. Followed longitudinally, the Seattle patients had been enrolled during active infection. Some clones are missing from TCRdb's copy, which holds only in-frame ones; the method was immunoSEQ multiplex PCR. The repertoire has about 270,000 clones, 75% to 95% of them found once; the top ten carry 2% to 3%. The entry originates in a study of blood T cell repertoires in COVID-19. Germline V lookup: CDR1 SGHDN, CDR2 FVKESK. With 2 bases clipped from V and 4 bases from J, the junction kept 5 bases outside the gene matches. There are 16 residues in the CDR3.

Sequenced: peripheral blood. The chain links TRBV14 to TRBJ2-5; TRBD2 aligns across 12 bases. This TCR came from a person under 35 with COVID-19, enrolled during active disease. The CDR3, as DNA: TGTGCCAGCAGCCAAAGGTCTAGCGGGAGGGGAGAGACCCAGTACTTC. Its protein product is CASSQRSSGRGETQYF.